This T cell receptor (beta chain) was found in a study of T-cell memory formation after mild COVID-19. TCRdb re-analysed the 5' RACE reads in MiXCR, keeping a single row per CDR3 protein. The sample lists 130,000 to 150,000 distinct CDR3 sequences; around 5.8% were seen once. Germline V CDR1 and CDR2: SGHRS, YFSETQ. The CDR3 runs 15 residues. Trimming removed 5 bases at V and 2 bases at J, with 13 bases between. This clonotype was seen only a few times. The J gene is TRBJ2-2, the V gene TRBV5-1; a weak D match, TRBD1 (6 bases). The clonotype originates from an adult woman who had mild COVID-19 (a few samples of this study predate the infection). Cell type and time point are not known. Sequencing was carried out using PBMCs or a T cell subset sorted from them (not recorded which). The DNA of the CDR3 is TGCGCCAGCAGATTAGACAGGCCTAACACCGGGGAGCTGTTTTTT. Translation: CASRLDRPNTGELFF.